These T cell receptor beta chains were read from a single sample in a study of T-cell memory formation after mild COVID-19. TCRdb re-called the 5' RACE reads through MiXCR, storing one row per CDR3 protein. The sample carries about 62,000 distinct CDR3 sequences, around 10% recorded once. The specimen was PBMCs or a T cell subset sorted from them (not recorded which). Source of these receptors: a man younger than 35 who had mild COVID-19 (a few samples of this study predate the infection). Cell type and time point are not known. The CDR3 runs from the conserved cysteine through the conserved F or W. The D gene is left open where the match is weak. Size is stated for part of the rows, as once, few or many counts, or as a class when the clone is expanded.

J gene | clone size | V gene | D gene | CDR3 protein | CDR3 DNA
TRBJ2-2 | . | TRBV7-2 | . | CASSRDMLGELFF | TGTGCCAGCAGCCGAGATATGCTTGGGGAGCTGTTTTTT
TRBJ2-5 | few | TRBV5-1 | . | CATRASGETQYF | TGCGCCACCCGGGCCTCCGGAGAGACCCAGTACTTC
TRBJ2-3 | many | TRBV5-1 | TRBD2 | CASRLAGGPGTDTQYF | TGCGCCAGCAGACTAGCGGGGGGGCCTGGCACAGATACGCAGTATTTT
TRBJ1-1 | few | TRBV29-1 | . | CSVEDWVGTEAFF | TGCAGCGTTGAAGATTGGGTAGGAACTGAAGCTTTCTTT
TRBJ2-2 | many | TRBV4-2 | . | CASSQDRPGELFF | TGTGCCAGCAGCCAAGACAGGCCCGGGGAGCTGTTTTTT
TRBJ2-3 | many | TRBV6-5 | . | CASRGFTDTQYF | TGTGCCAGCAGAGGGTTCACAGATACGCAGTATTTT
TRBJ1-2 | . | TRBV4-2 | TRBD1 | CASSQAGTEIHYGYTF | TGTGCCAGCAGCCAAGCCGGGACAGAGATCCATTATGGCTACACCTTC
TRBJ2-1 | . | TRBV3-1 | TRBD2 | CASSQWTSENEQFF | TGTGCCAGCAGCCAATGGACTAGCGAGAATGAGCAGTTCTTC
TRBJ2-5 | few | TRBV6-5 | . | CASSYSTGTQYF | TGTGCCAGCAGTTACTCGACGGGGACCCAGTACTTC
TRBJ2-3 | . | TRBV12-3/TRBV12-4 | TRBD1 | CASSHRDRGGDTQYF | TGTGCCAGCAGTCACCGGGACAGGGGTGGGGATACGCAGTATTTT
TRBJ2-5 | . | TRBV2 | TRBD2 | CASSEVLAGAQETQYF | TGTGCCAGCAGTGAAGTTCTAGCGGGGGCCCAAGAGACCCAGTACTTC
TRBJ2-1 | few | TRBV12-3/TRBV12-4 | TRBD1 | CASSLDRTGPYNEQFF | TGTGCCAGCAGTTTAGATAGGACAGGGCCCTACAATGAGCAGTTCTTC
TRBJ1-6 | . | TRBV12-3/TRBV12-4 | TRBD1 | CASRTGTGVNSPLHF | TGTGCCAGCCGTACCGGGACAGGGGTTAATTCACCCCTCCACTTT
TRBJ1-2 | . | TRBV4-2 | . | CASSYSLGEYYGYTF | TGTGCCAGCAGCTATTCGCTCGGGGAATACTATGGCTACACCTTC
TRBJ2-3 | many | TRBV7-6 | . | CASSLPGASTDTQYF | TGTGCCAGCAGCCTCCCTGGAGCGAGCACAGATACGCAGTATTTT
TRBJ2-3 | few | TRBV7-9 | TRBD1 | CASSPRQGALYTQYF | TGTGCCAGCAGCCCCAGACAGGGGGCGTTATATACGCAGTATTTT
TRBJ2-5 | many | TRBV7-3 | . | CASSVDIRETQYF | TGTGCCAGCAGCGTAGATATAAGAGAGACCCAGTACTTC
TRBJ2-7 | . | TRBV7-2 | . | CASSSGHEQYF | TGTGCCAGCAGCTCCGGGCACGAGCAGTACTTC
TRBJ2-3 | many | TRBV4-3 | TRBD2 | CASSQAAGETDTQYF | TGCGCCAGCAGCCAAGCTGCGGGGGAGACAGATACGCAGTATTTT
TRBJ2-3 | few | TRBV5-1 | . | CASSFGDGTDTQYF | TGCGCCAGCAGCTTTGGCGACGGCACAGATACGCAGTATTTT
TRBJ2-3 | . | TRBV20-1 | TRBD2 | CSARAGGAIDTQYF | TGCAGTGCTAGAGCGGGGGGGGCGATAGATACGCAGTATTTT
TRBJ2-2 | few | TRBV5-1 | . | CASSFGQVYTGELFF | TGCGCCAGCAGCTTCGGACAAGTTTACACCGGGGAGCTGTTTTTT
TRBJ2-3 | many | TRBV12-3/TRBV12-4 | . | CASSFGGMDTDTQYF | TGTGCCAGCAGTTTTGGGGGGATGGACACAGATACGCAGTATTTT
TRBJ2-5 | many | TRBV5-1 | . | CASSLGNQETQYF | TGCGCCAGCAGCTTAGGAAACCAAGAGACCCAGTACTTC
TRBJ1-2 | many | TRBV7-2 | . | CASSLGPGPNYGYTF | TGTGCCAGCAGCTTAGGGCCGGGACCTAACTATGGCTACACCTTC
TRBJ2-3 | . | TRBV28 | TRBD2 | CASSLLGLAEGDTQYF | TGTGCCAGCAGTCTTCTCGGACTAGCGGAGGGGGATACGCAGTATTTT
TRBJ2-5 | . | TRBV15 | . | CATSRGSGRGETQYF | TGTGCCACCAGCAGAGGTTCGGGGAGAGGGGAGACCCAGTACTTC
TRBJ1-1 | few | TRBV6-5 | . | CASWAGLNTEAFF | TGTGCCAGCTGGGCAGGGCTGAACACTGAAGCTTTCTTT